The rows below give T cell receptor beta chains drawn from one sample of a study of CD8 T cells in ankylosing spondylitis. TCRdb re-called the 5' RACE reads with MiXCR, one entry per CDR3 protein. The table records hundreds of thousands of distinct CDR3 sequences, 17% of them present only once. The sample consisted of blood, either unsorted or a sorted T cell fraction (not recorded which). All receptors come from a male donor with ankylosing spondylitis. Both conserved end residues are part of each CDR3.

CDR3 length: 14
V gene: TRBV11-2
CDR3 protein: CASSPQGTGSPLHF

CDR3 length: 15
V gene: TRBV12-3/TRBV12-4
CDR3 protein: CASRRQGASGNTIYF

CDR3 length: 17
V gene: TRBV27
CDR3 protein: CASSLRGSRSRFDEQFF

CDR3 length: 15
V gene: TRBV11-2
CDR3 protein: CASSWDKGNNQPQHF

CDR3 length: 14
V gene: TRBV20-1
CDR3 protein: CSARSTRLSYEQYF

CDR3 length: 15
V gene: TRBV5-1
CDR3 protein: CASSRTGSGNEKLFF

CDR3 length: 13
V gene: TRBV12-3/TRBV12-4
CDR3 protein: CASSPRMFAEAFF

CDR3 length: 16
V gene: TRBV4-2
CDR3 protein: CASSQVSSGRTDTQYF

CDR3 length: 14
V gene: TRBV9
CDR3 protein: CASSAHRQSSGYTF

CDR3 length: 13
V gene: TRBV15
CDR3 protein: CATSVQGATEAFF

CDR3 length: 16
V gene: TRBV20-1
CDR3 protein: CSARVSRQGSAGELFF

CDR3 length: 17
V gene: TRBV7-2
CDR3 protein: CASSLAPASGGAYEQFF

CDR3 length: 14
V gene: TRBV20-1
CDR3 protein: CSARDGTPQETQYF

CDR3 length: 15
V gene: TRBV19
CDR3 protein: CASSTGQGTTYGQYF

CDR3 length: 14
V gene: TRBV15
CDR3 protein: CATSEHRDSQPQHF

CDR3 length: 15
V gene: TRBV5-1
CDR3 protein: CASSSGQGVGETQYF

CDR3 length: 15
V gene: TRBV20-1
CDR3 protein: CSASPGQGLADTQYF

CDR3 length: 12
V gene: TRBV20-1
CDR3 protein: CSATQGSTEAFF

CDR3 length: 15
V gene: TRBV5-1
CDR3 protein: CASRPQGLHTDTQYF

CDR3 length: 14
V gene: TRBV6-5
CDR3 protein: CASSYSPGMATQYF

CDR3 length: 14
V gene: TRBV5-1
CDR3 protein: CASSLGESTDTQYF

CDR3 length: 13
V gene: TRBV4-2
CDR3 protein: CASSQAQRGTQYF

CDR3 length: 14
V gene: TRBV9
CDR3 protein: CASSVSPSNNEQFF

CDR3 length: 17
V gene: TRBV6-1
CDR3 protein: CASSEIERTGEESPLHF

CDR3 length: 12
V gene: TRBV7-8
CDR3 protein: CASSLDSKGYTF

CDR3 length: 14
V gene: TRBV30
CDR3 protein: CAWSADVMNTEAFF

CDR3 length: 11
V gene: TRBV27
CDR3 protein: CASSHRGRAFF

CDR3 length: 14
V gene: TRBV5-1
CDR3 protein: CASSPGQGPQPQHF

CDR3 length: 14
V gene: TRBV2
CDR3 protein: CASSVGKRDTEAFF

CDR3 length: 14
V gene: TRBV7-9
CDR3 protein: CASTPGQGAREQYF

CDR3 length: 15
V gene: TRBV5-4
CDR3 protein: CASSSGAMTGEKLFF

CDR3 length: 14
V gene: TRBV12-3/TRBV12-4
CDR3 protein: CASSLGAENSPLHF

CDR3 length: 14
V gene: TRBV9
CDR3 protein: CASSGVAGNTEAFF

CDR3 length: 14
V gene: TRBV27
CDR3 protein: CASRPRPETTEAFF

CDR3 length: 16
V gene: TRBV12-3/TRBV12-4
CDR3 protein: CASTGGGALRTGELFF

CDR3 length: 13
V gene: TRBV12-3/TRBV12-4
CDR3 protein: CASSLGRPGGYTF

CDR3 length: 13
V gene: TRBV7-2
CDR3 protein: CASSLIPLGEAFF

CDR3 length: 15
V gene: TRBV6-1
CDR3 protein: CASRPRTGGRPEAFF

CDR3 length: 15
V gene: TRBV20-1
CDR3 protein: CSARGLGGSGDEQYF

CDR3 length: 15
V gene: TRBV2
CDR3 protein: CASSELGTSGETQYF

CDR3 length: 18
V gene: TRBV3-1
CDR3 protein: CASSLYGTSGRETREQFF

CDR3 length: 13
V gene: TRBV5-1
CDR3 protein: CASSLAGRNIQYF

CDR3 length: 17
V gene: TRBV12-3/TRBV12-4
CDR3 protein: CASSLSTSGGSTDTQYF

CDR3 length: 15
V gene: TRBV6-1
CDR3 protein: CASREGQGLNEKLFF

CDR3 length: 17
V gene: TRBV7-2
CDR3 protein: CASRPGGGTTGRETQYF

CDR3 length: 14
V gene: TRBV5-1
CDR3 protein: CASSSGGRTGELFF